The 16 T cell receptor beta chains below all came from one sample that was sequenced in a study of naive and memory T cell subsets. Both TRBC1 and TRBC2 were covered by a beta constant-region primer of two equimolar oligonucleotides. Four rounds of PCR amplified the ligated cDNA using nested alpha and beta constant-region primers plus SP2. TCRdb itself ran the UMI-ligation and nested PCR reads through MiXCR, one entry per CDR3 protein. The sample lists around 110,000 distinct CDR3 sequences, 35% to 45% occurring once. What was sequenced was central memory CD4+ T cells from blood. The receptors derive from a human donor in good health.

The rearrangement joins TRBV30 to TRBJ1-1; D remains unclear. This CDR3 comprises 13 residues. Trimming removed 0 bases from V and 4 bases from J, with 9 bases in between. Germline V gives CDR1 GTSNPN, CDR2 SVGIG (reference sequence). In nucleotides, the CDR3 is TGTGCCTGGAGTGTACGGTTTGGCACTGAAGCTTTCTTT. This encodes CAWSVRFGTEAFF. Full variable domain (rest looked up from reference TRBV30 and TRBJ1-1): SQTIHQWPATLVQPVGSPLSLECTVEGTSNPNLYWYRQAAGRGLQLLFYSVGIGQISSEVPQNLSASRPQDRQFILSSKKLLLSDSGFYLCAWSVRFGTEAFFGQGTRLTVV.

This clonotype was seen more than once but under ten times. The genes are TRBV29-1 and TRBJ2-7; D uncertain. There are 11 residues in the CDR3. CDR1 SQVTM and CDR2 ANQGSEA come from the germline V gene. Trimming cost V 0 bases and J 3 bases, with 3 bases left between them. CDR3 coding DNA: TGCAGCGTTGAAGAAGTCTACGAGCAGTACTTC. Protein product: CSVEEVYEQYF.

The sample holds a few counts of this clonotype. A clone one base away is much larger, so this may be a read error. The chain couples TRBV6-6 to TRBJ2-7; D gene uncertain. CDR1 is MNHNY and CDR2 is SVGAGI in the germline V gene (reference sequence). Trimming took off 0 bases at V and 1 base at J, with 1 base between the two ends. The CDR3 sequence is 12 residues long. CDR3 amino acids: CASSYSSYEQYF. CDR3 DNA sequence: TGTGCCAGCAGTTACTCTTCCTACGAGCAGTACTTC.

This clonotype was counted many times. This chain connects TRBV20-1 to TRBJ1-5; D is unresolved. Germline-derived CDR1 and CDR2 are DFQATT and SNEGSKA (reference sequence). This CDR3 contains 14 residues. V was trimmed by 5 bases and J by 0 bases, leaving 11 bases between them. The chain's CDR3 is CSALRALSNQPQHF. In DNA form, the CDR3 reads TGCAGTGCTCTTAGGGCCCTTAGCAATCAGCCCCAGCATTTT.

CDR3 bases: TGTGCCTGGGCCACAGGGGGCAGGACAGATACGCAGTATTTT. Amino acids: CAWATGGRTDTQYF. The V call is TRBV30, the J call TRBJ2-3; 9 bases match TRBD1. The CDR3 runs 14 residues. Unmatched junction bases numbered 6, after V lost 5 bases and J lost 3 bases. The germline CDR1 and CDR2 sequences are GTSNPN and SVGIG (reference sequence).

Only a few counts were recorded for this clonotype. This chain connects TRBV15 to TRBJ2-6; perhaps TRBD1 as D (6 bases). Trimming stripped 3 bases from V and 7 bases from J, with 16 bases between. Germline V lookup: CDR1 LNHNV, CDR2 YYDKDF (reference sequence). CDR3 size: 16 residues. CDR3 residues: CATSRWAQQGANVLTF. CDR3 DNA sequence: TGTGCCACCAGCAGGTGGGCACAACAGGGCGCCAACGTCCTGACTTTC. Together with reference TRBV15 and TRBJ2-6, the CDR3 gives the full variable domain: DAMVIQNPRYQVTQFGKPVTLSCSQTLNHNVMYWYQQKSSQAPKLLFHYYDKDFNNEADTPDNFQSRRPNTSFCFLDIRSPGLGDTAMYLCATSRWAQQGANVLTFGAGSRLTVL.

This clonotype was seen a few times. This chain links TRBV7-2 with TRBJ2-5, with 12 bases lining up with TRBD2. V lost 1 base, J lost 1 base, and 7 bases stayed unmatched. The germline V gene encodes CDR1 SGHTA and CDR2 FQGNSA. The CDR3 sequence is 18 residues long. Written as DNA, the CDR3 is TGTGCCAGCAGCTTAGGGGGGCTAGCGGGAGGGAGCCAAGAGACCCAGTACTTC. It translates to CASSLGGLAGGSQETQYF.

This clonotype occurred a few times. The chain recombines TRBV10-3 with TRBJ2-6; D is uncertain. From germline, CDR1 is ENHRY and CDR2 SYGVKD. V was cut by 6 bases and J by 1 base, with 7 bases left in between. This CDR3 contains 14 residues. This CDR3 is CAIRLGSGANVLTF. In DNA form, the CDR3 reads TGTGCCATCAGGTTGGGATCTGGGGCCAACGTCCTGACTTTC.

There are a few counts of this clonotype. This chain connects TRBV6-4 to TRBJ1-2, with 7 bases fitting TRBD1. The trim removed 0 bases at V and 2 bases at J, leaving 6 bases unmatched. CDR3 size: 16 residues. Per germline, CDR1 MRHNA and CDR2 SNTAGT. The DNA for the CDR3 is TGTGCCAGCAGTGACTCCAACAGGGGCCGAAACTATGGCTACACCTTC. This sequence encodes CASSDSNRGRNYGYTF.

For the CDR3, the DNA is TGTGCCATCAACCAGGACGATGGGAATCAGCCCCAGCATTTT. This codes for CAINQDDGNQPQHF. This sequence joins TRBV10-3 and TRBJ1-5, with no clear D. This CDR3 spans 14 amino acids. The germline V gene has CDR1 ENHRY and CDR2 SYGVKD. The V gene lost 7 bases and the J gene lost 4 bases, with 14 bases spanning the gap.

Here the CDR3 DNA reads TGTGCCAGCAGTTCAGACCAAACCGGGACGGAAGTACGTAAGCAGTACTTC. Protein sequence: CASSSDQTGTEVRKQYF. The J gene is TRBJ2-7, the V gene TRBV27, with D perhaps given as TRBD1 or TRBD2 (5 bases each). Germline-derived CDR1 and CDR2 are MNHEY and SMNVEV (reference sequence). The CDR3 has 17 residues. Trimming left V 4 bases short and J 8 bases short, with 27 bases between.

The chain uses TRBV2 and TRBJ1-5, with a possible D match to TRBD1 (6 bases). V dropped 7 bases and J dropped 3 bases, with 16 bases sitting between them. The CDR3 runs 15 residues. From germline, CDR1 is SNHLY and CDR2 FYNNEI. The CDR3 bases are TGTGCCAGCAAGGCAGGGGTTAACAACAATCAGCCCCAGCATTTT. Encoded protein: CASKAGVNNNQPQHF.

The chain joins TRBV15 to TRBJ1-5; D is unclear. The CDR3 runs 13 residues. V was clipped by 8 bases and J by 0 bases, with 8 bases between them. Per germline, CDR1 LNHNV and CDR2 YYDKDF (reference sequence). CDR3 sequence reads: CATARVSNQPQHF. CDR3 DNA: TGTGCCACCGCGCGGGTTAGCAATCAGCCCCAGCATTTT. The full variable domain, its missing parts supplied by reference TRBV15 and TRBJ1-5, is DAMVIQNPRYQVTQFGKPVTLSCSQTLNHNVMYWYQQKSSQAPKLLFHYYDKDFNNEADTPDNFQSRRPNTSFCFLDIRSPGLGDTAMYLCATARVSNQPQHFGDGTRLSIL.

V gene TRBV3-1 combines with J gene TRBJ2-1, with D tentatively TRBD2 (7 bases). This CDR3 comprises 19 residues. The V gene's germline CDR1 is LGHDT and CDR2 YNNKEL (reference sequence). V was trimmed by 2 bases and J by 9 bases, leaving 29 bases between them. CDR3 sequence (DNA): TGTGCCAGCAGCCAACTTATAAGGAGGGGAAAAGGGGGAGGGGGTGAGCAGTTCTTC. Its translation is CASSQLIRRGKGGGGEQFF.

The CDR3 sequence is CASRGGRRGSPLHF. CDR3 in DNA: TGTGCCAGCAGAGGGGGTCGGAGAGGCTCACCCCTCCACTTT. The rearrangement joins TRBV28 to TRBJ1-6; possible D gene TRBD1, 6 bases. The germline gives CDR1 MDHEN, CDR2 SYDVKM. This CDR3 region has 14 residues. V lost 6 bases to trimming and J lost 10 bases, with 16 bases between them.

This clonotype was counted a few times. The genes are TRBV12-3 or TRBV12-4 and TRBJ1-6; D is unclear. Trimming cost V 5 bases and J 6 bases, with 14 bases left between them. This CDR3 spans 15 amino acids. The CDR3 DNA reads as TGTGCCAGCAGTGCTTATAATCAGCTTAATTCACCCCTCCACTTT. Amino acid sequence: CASSAYNQLNSPLHF.